What follows is one T cell receptor (beta chain) and its context. Germline-derived CDR1 and CDR2 are KGHSH and LQKENI. The trim removed 8 bases at V and 3 bases at J, leaving 4 bases unmatched. The CDR3 covers 13 residues. The source of the sample is a study of control samples from healthy donors and cancer patients. Method: immunoSEQ multiplex PCR; TCRdb's copy keeps in-frame clones and lacks some. The repertoire holds about 120,000 clones, almost 95% seen once, with under 0.7% in the top ten. Sequenced: PBMCs. The receptor's source is an elderly man with head and neck cancer. This sequence joins TRBV18 and TRBJ2-5; 9 nucleotides align to TRBD1. The CDR3: CASRRQGEETQYF. In nucleotides, the CDR3 is TGTGCCAGCCGTCGACAGGGGGAAGAGACCCAGTACTTC.